The 25 T cell receptor beta chains below all came from one sample that was sequenced in a study of regulatory T cells in long-lasting Graves disease. Arm-PCR of CDR3 regions with iRepertoire HTBI primers generated TCR beta libraries. In TCRdb, the multiplex PCR reads were re-called with MiXCR into one record per CDR3 protein. The sample carries roughly 500,000 distinct CDR3 sequences, 12% recorded once. Time point defined: newly diagnosed GD, antithyroid drugs for less than 3 months. Generation of the TCR library employed RNA extracted from PBMCs. Separately, the same data were catalogued under a study of T cells in Graves' hyperthyroidism and ophthalmopathy.

Specimen: peripheral blood mononuclear cells (PBMCs), collected at new diagnosis, from a patient treated with antithyroid drugs. These receptors were collected from a woman aged 25 to 39 with Graves disease.

Ten or more counts support this clonotype. The rearrangement links TRBV6-1 to TRBJ1-5; D is perhaps TRBD1 (6 bases). The CDR3 contains 18 residues. Trimming pared 6 bases from V and 5 bases from J, leaving 26 bases between. Germline V CDR1 and CDR2: MNHNS, SASEGT. The chain's CDR3 is CASSFLHSSNRAYQPQHF. The CDR3 DNA is TGTGCCAGCAGCTTTCTCCACTCCTCGAACAGGGCCTATCAGCCCCAGCATTTT.

This clonotype has ten or more counts. This rearrangement joins TRBV11-2 to TRBJ1-6; a weak D match, TRBD1 (5 bases). The CDR3 loop spans 14 amino acids. The germline V and J ends were trimmed by 4 bases and 10 bases, with 14 bases remaining between them. The V gene's germline CDR1 is SGHAT and CDR2 FQNNGV. The CDR3 DNA reads as TGTGCCAGCAGCTACAACGCGGGGCTATCACCCCTCCACTTT. It yields the protein CASSYNAGLSPLHF.

On this clonotype itself: A read error may account for a junction end that differs from germline. The chain carries TRBV28 and TRBJ2-6; D gene ambiguous. CDR1 and CDR2 from the germline V gene are MDHEN and SYDVKM. The CDR3 sequence is 16 residues long. The CDR3 DNA reads as TGTTCCAGCAGTTTGATCGGATCGCCTGGGGCCAACGTCCTGACTTTC. Protein product: CSSSLIGSPGANVLTF.

This clonotype was counted a few times. The chain employs TRBV19 and TRBJ1-5; 8 nucleotides match TRBD1. The trim removed 0 bases at V and 6 bases at J, leaving 1 base unmatched. Germline CDR1 LNHDA, CDR2 SQIVND (reference sequence). The CDR3 runs to 14 residues. The CDR3 nucleotides are TGTGCCAGTAGTATAGAGACAGGGGTTCAGCCCCAGCATTTT. It codes for CASSIETGVQPQHF.

This clonotype was seen at least ten times. The DNA for the CDR3 is TGCAGCGTGGGGACAGGGGCTGTCCCCTACGAGCAGTACTTC. Translation gives CSVGTGAVPYEQYF. The chain employs TRBV29-1 and TRBJ2-7; 10 bases align to TRBD1. The CDR3 is 14 residues long. The J segment lost 2 bases and the V segment lost 6 bases, leaving 7 bases of the junction unmatched. Germline CDR1 and CDR2: SQVTM and ANQGSEA.

This clonotype was seen ten or more times. The chain combines TRBV12-3 or TRBV12-4 with TRBJ1-3; TRBD1 matches 11 bases. J gave up 4 bases and V 6 bases, and 5 bases lay outside the gene matches. The CDR3 is 15 residues long. CDR3 loop: CASRRTGGAGNTIYF. As DNA, the CDR3 is TGTGCCAGCAGGCGGACAGGGGGCGCGGGAAACACCATATATTTT.

This clonotype came up a few times. A far larger clone is only one base removed, so a read error is likely. The chain carries TRBV11-2 and TRBJ2-5, with unresolved D. The germline V gene has CDR1 SGHAT and CDR2 FQNNGV. The CDR3 contains 13 residues. CDR3 in DNA: TGTGCCAGCAGCAGTAGGTCTTTTGAGACCCGGTACTTC. Translation gives CASSSRSFETRYF.

This clonotype was seen ten or more times. The V and J genes are TRBV28 and TRBJ2-1; D is perhaps TRBD2 (6 bases). The V and J ends lost 4 bases and 4 bases respectively, with 14 bases between them. There are 15 residues in the CDR3. Germline V gene data show CDR1 as MDHEN and CDR2 as SYDVKM. The CDR3 spells CASSWVRDLYNEQFF. The CDR3 region has the DNA TGTGCCAGCAGTTGGGTTCGGGACTTATACAATGAGCAGTTCTTC.

This clonotype was detected only a few times. V and J are TRBV27 and TRBJ1-1; D not certain. Per the germline V gene, CDR1 is MNHEY and CDR2 is SMNVEV (reference sequence). V shed 7 bases and J shed 3 bases, with 15 bases lying between them. The length of the CDR3 is 14 residues. Here the CDR3 reads CASNPEGRYTEAFF. Here the CDR3 DNA reads TGTGCCAGCAACCCGGAGGGCAGGTACACTGAAGCTTTCTTT.

The chain links TRBV12-3 or TRBV12-4 to TRBJ1-5, with D hard to call. The CDR3 contains 17 residues. Between the trimmed V and J ends, which lost 3 bases and 0 bases, there was a span of 15 bases. The CDR3 DNA is TGTGCCAGCAGTTTTAGGGCAACACTTTATAGCAATCAGCCCCAGCATTTT. Its protein is CASSFRATLYSNQPQHF.

This clonotype was counted at least ten times. This sequence joins TRBV27 and TRBJ2-3; 7 nucleotides align to TRBD1. The V and J ends lost 0 bases and 2 bases, in that order; junction bases with no gene match: 8. Germline-derived CDR1 and CDR2 are MNHEY and SMNVEV (reference sequence). This CDR3 is 17 amino acids long. This CDR3 reads CASSLSIGTAFTDTQYF. The DNA of the CDR3 is TGTGCCAGCAGTTTATCAATCGGGACAGCCTTCACAGATACGCAGTATTTT.

To note about this clonotype: One end of the junction is discordant with germline, which a read error may explain. The V and J genes are TRBV10-1 and TRBJ2-5; TRBD1 aligns across 7 bases. CDR1 and CDR2 from the germline V gene are WNHNN and SYGVQD (reference sequence). The CDR3 runs to 14 residues. The CDR3 DNA follows: TGTGCCAGCAGTCCCGGGACAGCTCAAGAGACCCAGTACTTC. Amino acid sequence: CASSPGTAQETQYF.

This clonotype was seen at least ten times. This chain joins TRBV20-1 and TRBJ2-3, with D possibly matching TRBD1 (6 bases). Germline CDR1 is DFQATT and CDR2 is SNEGSKA (reference sequence). Trimming stripped 6 bases from V and 0 bases from J, with 13 bases between. The CDR3 contains 14 residues. Written as DNA, the CDR3 is TGCAGTGCGGAGGACAGTCTTAGCACAGATACGCAGTATTTT. It codes for CSAEDSLSTDTQYF.

To note about this clonotype: At one boundary the junction diverges from the germline segment, which might be a read error. The chain links TRBV9 to TRBJ2-3; TRBD1 is a possible D gene (5 bases). The germline CDR1 and CDR2 sequences are SGDLS and YYNGEE. The CDR3 loop spans 12 amino acids. The chain's CDR3 is CARKKKGVPRDF. In DNA form, the CDR3 reads TGTGCCAGAAAAAAAAAAGGGGTCCCCCGGGATTTT.

This clonotype was found many times. J is TRBJ2-1 and V is TRBV20-1; D perhaps matches TRBD2 (6 bases). Germline CDR1 DFQATT, CDR2 SNEGSKA (reference sequence). The CDR3 is made up of 14 amino acids. V gave up 8 bases and J gave up 7 bases, with 21 bases separating them. The DNA for the CDR3 is TGCAGTCCAACAAGGAGGGCCGGTATAAATGAGCAGTTCTTC. The encoded protein is CSPTRRAGINEQFF.

This clonotype has at least ten counts. The chain is built from TRBV19 and TRBJ2-1; 9 bases line up with TRBD2. This CDR3 spans 14 amino acids. J gave up 4 bases and V 7 bases, and 5 bases lay outside the gene matches. Germline V gives CDR1 LNHDA, CDR2 SQIVND (reference sequence). Here the CDR3 reads CASTPSGTYNEQFF. In DNA, the CDR3 is TGTGCCAGTACACCTAGCGGGACATACAATGAGCAGTTCTTC.

In this sample, this clonotype turned up a few times. The chain uses TRBV5-5 and TRBJ1-5; a possible D gene is TRBD1 (5 bases). Germline V CDR1 and CDR2: SGHKS, YYEKEE (reference sequence). With 0 bases removed from V and 1 base from J, the gap between germline ends came to 8 bases. CDR3 length equals 15 residues. The CDR3 region has the DNA TGTGCCAGCAGCTTGGAGCCAGGGAGCAATCAGCCCCAGCATTTT. Its translation: CASSLEPGSNQPQHF.

This clonotype was detected many times. The chain combines TRBV7-9 with TRBJ2-1; the match to TRBD2 covers 7 bases. V lost 2 bases to trimming and J lost 12 bases; unmatched junction nucleotides: 4. Germline values: CDR1 SEHNR, CDR2 FQNEAQ (reference sequence). The CDR3 contains 12 residues. CDR3 sequence: CASSLIPSGQFF. The CDR3 DNA follows: TGTGCCAGCAGCTTAATCCCTAGCGGGCAGTTCTTC.

This clonotype was found many times. This chain connects TRBV12-3 or TRBV12-4 to TRBJ2-7, with TRBD1 as a possible D gene (5 bases). The CDR3 spans 13 residues. With 4 bases removed from V and 3 bases from J, the gap between germline ends came to 10 bases. The CDR3 nucleotides read TGTGCCAGCAGTTACGACAGCCACTACGAGCAGTACTTC. It encodes CASSYDSHYEQYF.

This clonotype was counted ten times or more. This chain connects TRBV11-2 to TRBJ2-5, with D hard to call. The CDR3 is 11 amino acids. Germline values: CDR1 SGHAT, CDR2 FQNNGV. Trimming left V 5 bases short and J 3 bases short, with 4 bases between. The CDR3, as DNA: TGTGCCAGCAGCAACAAAGAGACCCAGTACTTC. It specifies CASSNKETQYF.

This clonotype has a handful of counts. The rearrangement links TRBV28 to TRBJ1-1; D call uncertain. The CDR3 sequence is 13 residues long. Germline CDR1 and CDR2: MDHEN and SYDVKM. The germline V and J ends were trimmed by 8 bases and 1 base, with 11 bases remaining between them. CDR3 nucleotide sequence: TGTGCCAGCCTGGGAATCCCGAACACTGAAGCTTTCTTT. Residues: CASLGIPNTEAFF.

This clonotype has only a few counts. The rearrangement uses TRBV10-3 and TRBJ2-5; 7 positions agree with TRBD2. The CDR3 has 17 residues. Germline lookup yields CDR1 ENHRY and CDR2 SYGVKD. V lost 0 bases and J lost 3; bases outside the gene matches: 10. This chain's CDR3 is CAISESPGGAGKETQYF. For the CDR3, the DNA is TGTGCCATCAGTGAGTCGCCTGGGGGAGCGGGAAAAGAGACCCAGTACTTC.

This clonotype was counted many times. The chain carries TRBV20-1 and TRBJ2-1; no definite D call. CDR1 is DFQATT, CDR2 SNEGSKA, per germline (reference sequence). Trimming removed 3 bases from V and 0 bases from J, with 9 bases in between. The CDR3 covers 14 residues. Here the CDR3 DNA reads TGCAGTGCTAGCCACCCGAGCTCCTACAATGAGCAGTTCTTC. Translation: CSASHPSSYNEQFF.

The chain joins TRBV5-1 to TRBJ1-2, with 7 bases that match TRBD1. Germline trimming cut 4 bases from V and 1 base from J; bases unmatched to any gene: 7. This CDR3 contains 15 residues. CDR1 is SGHRS, CDR2 YFSETQ, per germline. Written as DNA, the CDR3 is TGCGCCAGCAGCACTAACAGGGGATATAACTATGGCTACACCTTC. Residues: CASSTNRGYNYGYTF.

This clonotype has just a few counts. The V call is TRBV28, the J call TRBJ2-2, with TRBD2 identical over 13 bases. The CDR3 has 17 amino acids. The junction had 3 bases not matched to a gene; V was cut back by 3 bases and J by 2 bases. The germline V gene has CDR1 MDHEN and CDR2 SYDVKM. The CDR3 is CASSFGLAGVNTGELFF. CDR3 nucleotides: TGTGCCAGCAGTTTCGGACTAGCGGGAGTTAACACCGGGGAGCTGTTTTTT. The full variable domain, with the rest looked up from reference TRBV28 and TRBJ2-2, is DVKVTQSSRYLVKRTGEKVFLECVQDMDHENMFWYRQDPGLGLRLIYFSYDVKMKEKGDIPEGYSVSREKKERFSLILESASTNQTSMYLCASSFGLAGVNTGELFFGEGSRLTVL.